This T cell receptor (beta chain) was found in a study of blood T cells in healthy people across ages. Whole-study results and caveats: Without sorted subsets, naive and antigen-experienced compartments could not be conclusively compared. Relative to aged donors, long-lived donors carried more naive CD4+ cells and displayed higher diversity.

The draw of peripheral blood yielded roughly 9.1 milliliters from each donor. CDR1 SGHDT and CDR2 YYEEEE come from the germline V gene. The CDR3 is 12 residues long. This clonotype was seen a few times. Its antigen is undetermined. It was with a sample-barcoded 5' primer and a J-beta primer mix that a second PCR of about 6 to 11 cycles was run. From the 5' RACE reads, TCRdb called clonotypes with MiXCR, one entry per CDR3 protein. The data hold approximately 1,700,000 distinct CDR3 sequences, with more than 35% observed a single time. This chain joins TRBV5-6 and TRBJ2-5; no definite D call. The end of the DNA aligns better with TRBJ2-7, so the J call may be wrong. The source of this sequence is a human donor in good health. Sequencing input: blood. DNA for the CDR3: TGTGCCAGCAGCTGGGCAGGCAACGAGCAGTACTTC. This encodes CASSWAGNEQYF.